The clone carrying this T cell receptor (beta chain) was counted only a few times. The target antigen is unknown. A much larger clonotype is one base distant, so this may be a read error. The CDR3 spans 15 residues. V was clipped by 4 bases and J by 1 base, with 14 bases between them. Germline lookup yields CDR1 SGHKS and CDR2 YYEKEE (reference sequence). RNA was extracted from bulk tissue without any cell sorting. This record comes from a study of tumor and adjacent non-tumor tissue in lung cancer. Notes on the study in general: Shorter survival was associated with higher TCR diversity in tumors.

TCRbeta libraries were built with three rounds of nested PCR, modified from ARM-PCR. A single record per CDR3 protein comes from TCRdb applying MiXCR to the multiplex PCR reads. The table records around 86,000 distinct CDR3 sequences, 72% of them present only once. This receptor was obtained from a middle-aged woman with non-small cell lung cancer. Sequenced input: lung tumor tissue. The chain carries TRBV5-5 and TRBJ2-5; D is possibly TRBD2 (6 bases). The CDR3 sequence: CASSGRTGSQETQYF. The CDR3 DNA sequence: TGTGCCAGCAGCGGGAGGACCGGGTCCCAAGAGACCCAGTACTTC.